These T cell receptor beta chains were read from a single sample in a study of PD-1 blockade in mismatch repair-deficient tumors. Repertoires were generated with immunoSEQ multiplex PCR, while TCRdb's copy carries only in-frame clones and drops some. The sample holds around 120,000 clones, about 88% seen once. This material consisted of peripheral blood, taken 44 weeks after starting pembrolizumab. These receptors were obtained from an adult with mismatch repair-deficient cancer. Both conserved end residues are part of each CDR3. Fields, in order: V gene, J gene, CDR3 length, CDR3 protein.

>TRBV5-6|TRBJ1-5|15
CASSLAGRPDQPQHF
>TRBV7-9|TRBJ2-3|18
CASSPSESGRSHTDTQYF
>TRBV27|TRBJ1-2|13
CASRPTAAYGYTF
>TRBV6-1|TRBJ2-1|15
CASSGGQGAYNEQFF
>TRBV4-2|TRBJ1-1|16
CASSWAKGGKNTEAFF
>TRBV4-3|TRBJ2-1|14
CASSQDREVKEQFF
>TRBV10-3|TRBJ2-1|15
CAISTLAGDYNEQFF
>TRBV4-1|TRBJ1-5|16
CASSQGVFFPNQPQHF
>TRBV7-9|TRBJ2-5|13
CASSPSGQETQYF
>TRBV6-1|TRBJ1-2|11
CASRGDYGYTF
>TRBV10-2|TRBJ1-5|13
CASRGTGNQPQHF
>TRBV6-5|TRBJ1-2|14
CASRSAGGADGYTF
>TRBV7-6|TRBJ2-2|14
CASSLTSVTGELFF
>TRBV7-9|TRBJ2-3|11
CASSSADTQYF
>TRBV6-5|TRBJ1-3|14
CASSQDSSGNTIYF
>TRBV11-2|TRBJ2-3|18
CASSLVTPRGIEEDTQYF
>TRBV5-1|TRBJ2-1|16
CASSLAGGSSYNEQFF
>TRBV29-1|TRBJ1-2|13
CSVERSGAYGYTF
>TRBV13|TRBJ2-3|15
CASSNGLAGTDTQYF
>TRBV11-3|TRBJ2-2|13
CASSLVSPGELFF
>TRBV21-1|TRBJ2-3|14
CASIPGQGTDTQYF
>TRBV10-3|TRBJ1-5|13
CANGDTESQPQHF
>TRBV30|TRBJ1-3|14
CAWSSGGVGNTIYF
>TRBV28|TRBJ2-2|17
CASSSTGLAANTGELFF
>TRBV11-3|TRBJ2-7|16
CARGLIFGTATYEQYF
>TRBV11-2|TRBJ2-7|14
CASSLGQGAYEQYF
>TRBV6-4|TRBJ2-2|17
CASSEPDGSENTGELFF
>TRBV9|TRBJ2-3|17
CASSPTTSGSPGDTQYF
>TRBV4-1|TRBJ2-3|16
CASSQGWSLGTDTQYF
>TRBV15|TRBJ2-7|15
CATSRRTGGAYEQYF
>TRBV27|TRBJ2-1|17
CASSLSTPGVVFNEQFF
>TRBV7-6|TRBJ2-5|18
CASSFPRAASGGRETQYF
>TRBV9|TRBJ1-3|12
CASSVDRDVMNF
>TRBV7-2|TRBJ1-1|14
CASSPDRGLTEAFF
>TRBV5-4|TRBJ2-7|12
CASSFSLDEQYF
>TRBV5-1|TRBJ2-3|15
CASSADRVLTDTQYF
>TRBV30|TRBJ2-7|11
CAWSRTYEQYF
>TRBV4-1|TRBJ2-2|16
CASSQVKQGETGELFF
>TRBV4-1|TRBJ2-1|14
CASSQERRYNEQFF
>TRBV5-1|TRBJ1-1|13
CASSLQGPTEAFF